Below, 11 T cell receptor beta chains from the same sample are listed, as sequenced in a study of blood T cell repertoires in COVID-19. The assay was immunoSEQ multiplex PCR, and TCRdb's table has in-frame clones only and misses some. The repertoire holds approximately 150,000 clones, with 83% as singletons. The sample comprised peripheral blood. The source of these receptors is a woman between 70 and 85 years old who had recovered from COVID-19.

V usage is TRBV30 and J usage is TRBJ1-2; D gene ambiguous. V lost 0 bases and J lost 8, with 16 bases in between. Per germline, CDR1 GTSNPN and CDR2 SVGIG (reference sequence). This CDR3 has 14 residues. The CDR3 sequence: CAWSVWDSAGGYTF. As DNA, the CDR3 is TGTGCCTGGAGTGTTTGGGATTCGGCGGGGGGCTACACCTTC.

Ten or more counts support this clone. J is TRBJ2-1 and V is TRBV7-3, with D perhaps TRBD2 (6 bases). This CDR3 spans 13 amino acids. Trimming removed 3 bases from V and 5 bases from J, with 8 bases in between. Germline loops: CDR1 SGHTA, CDR2 FQGTGA. The CDR3 coding sequence is TGTGCCAGCAGCTTCCGGGAGAACAATGAGCAGTTCTTC. Translated: CASSFRENNEQFF.

The rearrangement joins TRBV30 to TRBJ1-4; maybe TRBD1 (5 bases). Trimming left V 0 bases short and J 3 bases short, with 8 bases between. This CDR3 contains 14 residues. Germline V CDR1 and CDR2: GTSNPN, SVGIG (reference sequence). The CDR3 DNA follows: TGTGCCTGGAGTGTACTGACAGCTAATGAAAAACTGTTTTTT. This sequence encodes CAWSVLTANEKLFF.

This clone was recorded a few times. The chain recombines TRBV4-1 with TRBJ2-2; weak D call: TRBD2 (6 bases). The CDR3 loop spans 17 amino acids. Germline V gives CDR1 MGHRA, CDR2 YSYEKL. Trimming shortened V by 3 bases and J by 2 bases, and 16 bases separated the two germline ends. As DNA, the CDR3 is TGCGCCAGCAGCCAGAAACCCGGGACTCCCAACACCGGGGAGCTGTTTTTT. As protein: CASSQKPGTPNTGELFF.

The chain carries TRBV27 and TRBJ1-6; D not certain. V lost 7 bases and J 2 bases, leaving 12 bases between the germline ends. The CDR3 has 15 amino acids. Germline-derived CDR1 and CDR2 are MNHEY and SMNVEV (reference sequence). The CDR3 sequence is CASTKQIPYNSPLHF. CDR3 coding DNA: TGTGCCAGCACCAAACAGATTCCCTATAATTCACCCCTCCACTTT.

V and J are TRBV9 and TRBJ2-5; the match to TRBD2 covers 7 bases. The trim removed 4 bases at V and 3 bases at J, leaving 3 bases unmatched. The CDR3 covers 13 residues. CDR1 is SGDLS and CDR2 is YYNGEE in the germline V gene. Here the CDR3 reads CASSRTSKETQYF. The CDR3 DNA is TGTGCCAGCAGCCGGACTAGTAAAGAGACCCAGTACTTC.

CDR3 nucleotides: TGTGCCAGCAGCCGCCGGCGACAGGGTTGGGATAGCAATCAGCCCCAGCATTTT. It encodes CASSRRRQGWDSNQPQHF. This chain links TRBV6-2 or TRBV6-3 with TRBJ1-5; 7 bases match TRBD1. V lost 6 bases, J lost 0 bases, and 14 bases stayed unmatched. The CDR3 sequence is 18 residues long. Germline V gene sequence: CDR1 MNHEY, CDR2 SVGEGT.

Here the CDR3 reads CASSLPGTNEKLFF. CDR3 DNA: TGTGCCAGCAGCTTACCAGGGACTAATGAAAAACTGTTTTTT. V is TRBV7-3 and J is TRBJ1-4; D possibly corresponds to TRBD1 (5 bases). Germline CDR1 is SGHTA and CDR2 is FQGTGA. The V end was cut by 2 bases, the J end by 2 bases, with 6 bases between. There are 14 residues in the CDR3.

This chain joins TRBV6-1 and TRBJ1-4; a possible D gene is TRBD1 (5 bases). The CDR3 has 14 amino acids. Trimming shortened V by 7 bases and J by 7 bases, and 16 bases separated the two germline ends. Germline values: CDR1 MNHNS, CDR2 SASEGT. The CDR3 nucleotides read TGTGCCAGCACGGGAGGGGTGGACCCTGAAAAACTGTTTTTT. Protein sequence: CASTGGVDPEKLFF.

The genes are TRBV6-5 and TRBJ1-2; 7 bases match TRBD1. J lost 8 bases, V lost 5 bases, and 5 bases had no gene match. This CDR3 is built from 12 residues. Germline CDR1 and CDR2: MNHEY and SVGAGI. CDR3 bases: TGTGCCAGCAGTACTAGACAGGGCGGCTACACCTTC. This codes for CASSTRQGGYTF.

The V gene is TRBV13, the J gene TRBJ1-6; possible D gene TRBD1, 5 bases. V was shortened by 0 bases and J by 6 bases, with 12 bases between the two germline ends. The CDR3 extends over 16 amino acids. CDR1 is PRHDT, CDR2 FYEKMQ, per germline (reference sequence). The CDR3 nucleotides read TGTGCCAGCAGCTTAGGGGCAGGGTGGAGTAATTCACCCCTCCACTTT. Amino acid sequence: CASSLGAGWSNSPLHF. The whole variable domain, filled in from reference TRBV13 and TRBJ1-6, reads AAGVIQSPRHLIKEKRETATLKCYPIPRHDTVYWYQQGPGQDPQFLISFYEKMQSDKGSIPDRFSAQQFSDYHSELNMSSLELGDSALYFCASSLGAGWSNSPLHFGNGTRLTVT.